A selection of T cell receptor beta chains follows, all from one sample in a study of blood T cell repertoires in COVID-19. The assay was immunoSEQ multiplex PCR, and TCRdb's table has in-frame clones only and misses some. The sample contains about 29,000 clones, around 85% of which appear only once. Material for sequencing was peripheral blood. The origin of the receptors is a woman older than 75 with COVID-19, enrolled during active disease. Both conserved end residues are part of each CDR3. A D gene is named only where the DNA matches it firmly. The size of a clone is reported for some rows only, either as once, few or many, or as a class for expanded clones.

CAISDSDRVQRGYTF,TGTGCCATCAGTGACTCCGACAGGGTTCAACGCGGCTACACCTTC,TRBV10-3,TRBJ1-2,TRBD1,once
CASSESLAGGIQDTQYF,TGCGCCAGCAGTGAGTCGTTGGCGGGGGGGATACAAGATACGCAGTATTTT,TRBV10-2,TRBJ2-3,TRBD2,-
CASSVGDRGYNEQFF,TGTGCCAGCAGCGTAGGGGACAGGGGATACAATGAGCAGTTCTTC,TRBV9,TRBJ2-1,TRBD1,-
CASSQGTGGITDTQYF,TGTGCCAGCAGTCAAGGAACAGGGGGCATAACAGATACGCAGTATTTT,TRBV25-1,TRBJ2-3,TRBD1,-
CASSATGQNTEAFF,TGTGCCAGCAGCGCCACGGGACAGAACACTGAAGCTTTCTTT,TRBV9,TRBJ1-1,-,-
CAISADRNTEAFF,TGTGCCATCAGTGCGGACAGGAACACTGAAGCTTTCTTT,TRBV10-3,TRBJ1-1,-,-
CASSRQGFLGYEQYF,TGTGCCAGCAGCCGACAGGGGTTTCTAGGATACGAGCAGTACTTC,TRBV11-1,TRBJ2-7,TRBD1,-
CASSITSGGPYEQYF,TGTGCCAGTAGTATCACTAGCGGGGGGCCCTACGAGCAGTACTTC,TRBV19,TRBJ2-7,TRBD2,-
CASSNSGGSAGYTF,TGTGCCAGCAGTAATAGCGGGGGGTCGGCTGGCTACACCTTC,TRBV6-5,TRBJ1-2,-,-
CASSSGGQGVYEQYF,TGTGCCAGCAGTTCCGGGGGACAGGGGGTATACGAGCAGTACTTC,TRBV6-6,TRBJ2-7,TRBD1,-
CASRLRDRGFGYTF,TGTGCCAGTAGGCTCCGGGACAGGGGATTTGGCTACACCTTC,TRBV19,TRBJ1-2,TRBD1,once
CASSSGQGAMAGYTF,TGCGCCAGCAGCTCAGGACAGGGCGCTATGGCGGGCTACACCTTC,TRBV5-1,TRBJ1-2,TRBD1,-
CASSWKTGGDEKLFF,TGTGCCAGCAGCTGGAAGACAGGGGGCGATGAAAAACTGTTTTTT,TRBV5-4,TRBJ1-4,TRBD1,once
CSASSRANGGYEQYF,TGCAGTGCTAGTAGCAGGGCGAACGGGGGTTACGAGCAGTACTTC,TRBV20-1,TRBJ2-7,-,-
CASSPAGTSGYEQYF,TGTGCCAGCAGCCCAGCGGGGACTAGCGGCTACGAGCAGTACTTC,TRBV7-2,TRBJ2-7,TRBD2,-
CASSERVGTGELFF,TGTGCCAGCAGTGAGAGGGTGGGCACCGGGGAGCTGTTTTTT,TRBV2,TRBJ2-2,-,-
CASSIVYSNQPQHF,TGTGCCAGTAGTATAGTGTATAGCAATCAGCCCCAGCATTTT,TRBV19,TRBJ1-5,-,-
CASSVEGDTYYGYTF,TGTGCCAGCAGCGTTGAAGGGGACACTTACTATGGCTACACCTTC,TRBV9,TRBJ1-2,-,once
CASSLSGGPGETQYF,TGTGCCAGCAGTTTAAGCGGGGGGCCGGGGGAGACCCAGTACTTC,TRBV27,TRBJ2-5,TRBD2,once
CASSLGTGWNSPLHF,TGTGCCAGCAGCTTAGGGACAGGGTGGAATTCACCCCTCCACTTT,TRBV27,TRBJ1-6,TRBD1,-
CASSPSGQGSYEQYF,TGTGCCAGCTCACCCTCGGGACAGGGCTCCTACGAGCAGTACTTC,TRBV18,TRBJ2-7,TRBD1,-
CASRDRGDIQYF,TGTGCCAGCAGGGATAGAGGTGACATTCAGTACTTC,TRBV2,TRBJ2-4,-,-
CASNPDRGPDGYTF,TGTGCCAGTAACCCCGACAGGGGGCCTGACGGCTACACCTTC,TRBV19,TRBJ1-2,TRBD1,-
CSVWTGMGNTEAFF,TGCAGCGTTTGGACAGGGATGGGAAACACTGAAGCTTTCTTT,TRBV29-1,TRBJ1-1,TRBD1,-
CASSLEGNYGYTF,TGTGCCAGCAGCTTAGAGGGGAACTATGGCTACACCTTC,TRBV7-2,TRBJ1-2,-,-
CASSKGQLNTEAFF,TGTGCCAGCAGTAAGGGACAGCTGAACACTGAAGCTTTCTTT,TRBV27,TRBJ1-1,TRBD1,-
CASSEGLRGYGYTF,TGTGCCAGCAGTGAAGGGTTAAGGGGCTATGGCTACACCTTC,TRBV6-1,TRBJ1-2,-,-
CASRNHAHSGTDTQYF,TGTGCCAGTAGGAATCACGCACATTCTGGCACAGATACGCAGTATTTT,TRBV19,TRBJ2-3,-,-
CASTQLGDSNQPQHF,TGTGCCAGTACCCAGTTGGGCGATAGCAATCAGCCCCAGCATTTT,TRBV19,TRBJ1-5,-,-
CASSRDRGYEQYF,TGTGCCAGCAGTAGGGACAGGGGCTACGAGCAGTACTTC,TRBV2,TRBJ2-7,TRBD1,few
CASSPTGTGNEKLFF,TGTGCCAGCTCACCGACCGGGACAGGGAATGAAAAACTGTTTTTT,TRBV18,TRBJ1-4,TRBD1,once
CASSYNPGQGLPLHF,TGTGCCAGCAGTTACAATCCGGGACAGGGGCTCCCCCTCCACTTT,TRBV6-5,TRBJ1-6,TRBD1,-
CASSLRGPDYTDTQYF,TGTGCCAGCAGCTTAAGAGGGCCCGACTACACAGATACGCAGTATTTT,TRBV7-3,TRBJ2-3,-,-
CASSPTGVTEAFF,TGTGCCAGCAGTCCCACAGGGGTCACTGAAGCTTTCTTT,TRBV27,TRBJ1-1,TRBD1,-
CASSPDRGLTGTEAFF,TGTGCCAGCTCACCCGACAGGGGGCTAACGGGCACTGAAGCTTTCTTT,TRBV18,TRBJ1-1,TRBD1,-